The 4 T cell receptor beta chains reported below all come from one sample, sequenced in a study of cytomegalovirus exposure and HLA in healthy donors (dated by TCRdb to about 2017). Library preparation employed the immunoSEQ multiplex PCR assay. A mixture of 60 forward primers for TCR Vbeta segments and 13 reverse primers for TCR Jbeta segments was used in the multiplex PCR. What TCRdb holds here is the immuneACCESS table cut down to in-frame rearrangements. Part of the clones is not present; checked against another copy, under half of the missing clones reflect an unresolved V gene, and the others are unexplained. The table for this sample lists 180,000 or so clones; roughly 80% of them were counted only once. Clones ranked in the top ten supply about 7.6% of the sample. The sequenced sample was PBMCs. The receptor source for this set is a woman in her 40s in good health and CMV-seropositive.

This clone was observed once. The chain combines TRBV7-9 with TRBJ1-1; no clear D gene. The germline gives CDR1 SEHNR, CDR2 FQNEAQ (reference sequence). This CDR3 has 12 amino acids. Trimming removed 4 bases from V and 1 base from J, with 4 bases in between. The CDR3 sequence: CASSSRNTEAFF. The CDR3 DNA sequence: TGTGCCAGCAGCTCGCGGAACACTGAAGCTTTCTTT.

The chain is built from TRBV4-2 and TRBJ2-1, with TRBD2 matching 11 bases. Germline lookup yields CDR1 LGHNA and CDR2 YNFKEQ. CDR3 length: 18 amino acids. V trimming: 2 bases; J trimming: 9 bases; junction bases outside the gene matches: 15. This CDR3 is CASSQPTLTSGIEGEQFF. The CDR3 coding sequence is TGTGCCAGCAGCCAACCGACCTTGACTAGCGGGATTGAGGGTGAGCAGTTCTTC.

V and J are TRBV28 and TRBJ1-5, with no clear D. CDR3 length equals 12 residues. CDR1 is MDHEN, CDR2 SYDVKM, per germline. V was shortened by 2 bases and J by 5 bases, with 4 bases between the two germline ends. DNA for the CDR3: TGTGCCAGCAGTTTACGGTATCAGCCCCAGCATTTT. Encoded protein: CASSLRYQPQHF.

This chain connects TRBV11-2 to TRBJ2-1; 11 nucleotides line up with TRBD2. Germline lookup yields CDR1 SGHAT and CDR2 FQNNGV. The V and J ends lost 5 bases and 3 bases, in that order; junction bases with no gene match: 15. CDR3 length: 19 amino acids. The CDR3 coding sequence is TGTGCCAGCAGCCCAAAGGGCACTAGCGGGAGTTCTCGCTACAATGAGCAGTTCTTC. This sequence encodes CASSPKGTSGSSRYNEQFF.